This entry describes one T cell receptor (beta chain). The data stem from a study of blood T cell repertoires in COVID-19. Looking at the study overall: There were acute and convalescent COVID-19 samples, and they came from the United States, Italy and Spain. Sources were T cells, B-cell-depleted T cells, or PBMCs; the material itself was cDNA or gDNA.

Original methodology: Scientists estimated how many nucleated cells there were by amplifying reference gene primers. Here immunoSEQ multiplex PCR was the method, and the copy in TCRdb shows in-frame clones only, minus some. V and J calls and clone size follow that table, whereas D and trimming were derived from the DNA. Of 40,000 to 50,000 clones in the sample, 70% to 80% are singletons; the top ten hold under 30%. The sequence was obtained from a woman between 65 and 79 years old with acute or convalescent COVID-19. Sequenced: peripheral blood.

The CDR3 loop reads CASSGHLNQPQHF. The CDR3 coding sequence is TGTGCCAGCAGTGGACACTTAAATCAGCCCCAGCATTTT. This sequence joins TRBV12-3 or TRBV12-4 and TRBJ1-5; a possible D gene is TRBD1 (5 bases). CDR3 length equals 13 residues. The V end was cut by 5 bases, the J end by 4 bases, with 9 bases between.